The next 9 T cell receptor beta chains were all read from a single sample in a study of blood T cell repertoires in COVID-19. Profiled with immunoSEQ multiplex PCR; TCRdb holds only in-frame clones, not every one. Of some 270,000 clones in the sample, roughly 85% were seen once. The specimen was PBMCs or T cells enriched from blood (not recorded which). The source of these receptors is a woman in her fifties or sixties with acute COVID-19.

CDR3 nucleotide sequence: TGCAGCGTTGTCGGTGGGCGGGGGACTTACAATGAGCAGTTCTTC. Protein product: CSVVGGRGTYNEQFF. This chain connects TRBV29-1 to TRBJ2-1; TRBD2 matches 7 bases. V lost 4 bases and J lost 4; bases outside the gene matches: 10. This CDR3 spans 15 amino acids. The germline CDR1 and CDR2 sequences are SQVTM and ANQGSEA.

This chain links TRBV7-9 with TRBJ1-4, with 11 bases that match TRBD1. The CDR3 totals 19 residues. Germline-derived CDR1 and CDR2 are SEHNR and FQNEAQ (reference sequence). With 5 bases clipped from V and 4 bases from J, the junction kept 15 bases outside the gene matches. Here the CDR3 reads CASSPGQGAYYRGNEKLFF. In DNA, the CDR3 is TGTGCCAGCAGCCCCGGACAGGGGGCTTATTATCGTGGTAATGAAAAACTGTTTTTT.

The chain has TRBV14 and TRBJ2-5, with D unclear. V was trimmed by 2 bases and J by 1 base, leaving 8 bases between them. Germline CDR1 is SGHDN and CDR2 is FVKESK. The length of the CDR3 is 14 residues. CDR3 sequence: CASSQLTGQETQYF. In DNA, the CDR3 is TGTGCCAGCAGCCAACTTACGGGCCAAGAGACCCAGTACTTC.

This chain uses TRBV29-1 with TRBJ1-1, with 9 bases identical to TRBD1. V trimming: 7 bases; J trimming: 4 bases; junction bases outside the gene matches: 4. Looked up from germline, CDR1 is SQVTM and CDR2 is ANQGSEA. This CDR3 contains 12 residues. DNA for the CDR3: TGCAGCGCCTCGACAGGGGGCACTGAAGCTTTCTTT. Encoded protein: CSASTGGTEAFF.

The J gene is TRBJ2-5, the V gene TRBV15; a weak D match, TRBD1 (6 bases). Deletions cut 5 bases from V and 3 bases from J, with 19 bases between. There are 16 residues in the CDR3. The germline CDR1 and CDR2 sequences are LNHNV and YYDKDF (reference sequence). The CDR3 DNA reads as TGTGCCACCAGCGTTCTTCTAGGGGCAGGGGAAGAGACCCAGTACTTC. This codes for CATSVLLGAGEETQYF.

The chain couples TRBV6-5 to TRBJ2-7; D perhaps matches TRBD2 (5 bases). V was shortened by 5 bases and J by 6 bases, with 20 bases between the two germline ends. Per the germline V gene, CDR1 is MNHEY and CDR2 is SVGAGI. The CDR3 runs to 15 residues. CDR3: CASSPLGVLSAEQYF. The CDR3 nucleotides are TGTGCCAGCAGTCCGCTCGGGGTCCTAAGCGCCGAGCAGTACTTC.

The rearrangement links TRBV18 to TRBJ2-3; no firm D call. CDR3 size: 13 residues. Trimming cost V 2 bases and J 2 bases, with 5 bases left between them. Germline V gene lookup returns CDR1 KGHSH and CDR2 LQKENI. The CDR3 nucleotides read TGTGCCAGCTCACCAGACAACACAGATACGCAGTATTTT. Translation: CASSPDNTDTQYF.

This chain joins TRBV7-9 and TRBJ1-1, with D perhaps matching TRBD1 (5 bases). Trimming pared 3 bases from V and 2 bases from J, leaving 13 bases between. This CDR3 has 15 amino acids. The germline CDR1 and CDR2 sequences are SEHNR and FQNEAQ (reference sequence). CDR3 sequence: CASSLLFGANTEAFF. The DNA of the CDR3 is TGTGCCAGCAGCTTGTTGTTTGGGGCCAACACTGAAGCTTTCTTT.

This clone occurred many times. V usage is TRBV19 and J usage is TRBJ1-5; D possibly corresponds to TRBD1 (5 bases). The CDR3 has 14 amino acids. CDR1 is LNHDA and CDR2 is SQIVND in the germline V gene (reference sequence). The V gene lost 5 bases and the J gene lost 7 bases, with 15 bases spanning the gap. DNA for the CDR3: TGTGCCAGTAGTCCCCTGGGGGGTGGACAGCCCCAGCATTTT. It translates to CASSPLGGGQPQHF.